Listed below are T cell receptor beta chains from one sample, sequenced in a study of regulatory T cells in long-lasting Graves disease. TCRdb recomputed calls from the multiplex PCR reads with MiXCR, one row per CDR3 protein. The table records hundreds of thousands of distinct CDR3 sequences, approximately 16% of them present only once. The sample also formed part of further work on T cells in Graves' hyperthyroidism and ophthalmopathy.

The starting material was peripheral blood mononuclear cells (PBMCs), obtained at new diagnosis, from a patient treated with antithyroid drugs. All receptors derive from a man younger than 35 with Graves disease. Both conserved end residues are part of each CDR3. Each record gives: V gene, J gene, clone size, CDR3 protein. Size tells how often a clone was seen (once, few, many) or the class of an expanded clone, and some rows leave it out.

TRBV28	TRBJ1-1	many	CASSRDRASETEAFF
TRBV20-1	TRBJ2-2	NA	CSAKGQGGTGELFF
TRBV11-2	TRBJ2-7	NA	CASSLYTVVHEQYF
TRBV12-3/TRBV12-4	TRBJ2-4	few	CASSPGTGRSKNIQYF
TRBV19	TRBJ2-3	NA	CASSIPSLGTDTQYF
TRBV20-1	TRBJ2-2	NA	CSARGGSGELFF
TRBV7-9	TRBJ1-1	many	CASSLVLGKEAFF
TRBV5-6	TRBJ1-5	few	CASSLDLGQPQHF
TRBV6-1	TRBJ2-1	NA	CASETEGLIADEQFF
TRBV2	TRBJ2-7	few	CTSSASSYEQYF